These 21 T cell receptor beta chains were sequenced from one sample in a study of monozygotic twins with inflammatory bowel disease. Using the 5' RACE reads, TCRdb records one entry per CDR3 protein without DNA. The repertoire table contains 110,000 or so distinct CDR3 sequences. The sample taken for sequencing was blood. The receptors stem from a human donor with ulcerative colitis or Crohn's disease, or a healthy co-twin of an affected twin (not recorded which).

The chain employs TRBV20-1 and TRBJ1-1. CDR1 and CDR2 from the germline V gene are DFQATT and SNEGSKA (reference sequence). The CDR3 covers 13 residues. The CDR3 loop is CSARRDPNTEAFF.

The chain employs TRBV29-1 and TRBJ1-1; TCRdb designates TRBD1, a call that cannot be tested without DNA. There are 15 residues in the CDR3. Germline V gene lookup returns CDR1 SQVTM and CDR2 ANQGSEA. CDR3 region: CSVSGTGTSSTEAFF.

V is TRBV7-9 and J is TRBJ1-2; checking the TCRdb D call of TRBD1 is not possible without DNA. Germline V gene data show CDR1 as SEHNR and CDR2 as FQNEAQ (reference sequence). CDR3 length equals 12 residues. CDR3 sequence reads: CASSLETGGHTF. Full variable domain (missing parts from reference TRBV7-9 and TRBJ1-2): DTGVSQNPRHKITKRGQNVTFRCDPISEHNRLYWYRQTLGQGPEFLTYFQNEAQLEKSRLLSDRFSAERPKGSFSTLEIQRTEQGDSAMYLCASSLETGGHTFGSGTRLTVV.

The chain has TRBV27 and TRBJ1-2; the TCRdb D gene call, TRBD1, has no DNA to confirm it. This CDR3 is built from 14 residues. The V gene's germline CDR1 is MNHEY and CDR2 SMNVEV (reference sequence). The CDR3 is CASSRDRGIYGYTF.

CDR3 amino acids: CASSLPTDTQYF. The chain uses TRBV5-1 and TRBJ2-3. CDR1 SGHRS and CDR2 YFSETQ come from the germline V gene. This CDR3 has 12 amino acids.

CDR3 region: CASSQTDSTDTQYF. The gene calls are TRBV23-1 and TRBJ2-3. TRBV23-1 is filed as an ORF, its function uncertain. The length of the CDR3 is 14 residues.

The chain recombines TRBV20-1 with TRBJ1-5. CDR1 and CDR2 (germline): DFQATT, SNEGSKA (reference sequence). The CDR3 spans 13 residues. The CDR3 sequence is CSAGQDLDQPQHF.

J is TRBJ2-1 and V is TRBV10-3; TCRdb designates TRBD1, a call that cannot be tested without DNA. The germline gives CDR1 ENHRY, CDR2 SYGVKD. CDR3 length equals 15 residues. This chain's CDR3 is CATDPGTGIYNEQFF.

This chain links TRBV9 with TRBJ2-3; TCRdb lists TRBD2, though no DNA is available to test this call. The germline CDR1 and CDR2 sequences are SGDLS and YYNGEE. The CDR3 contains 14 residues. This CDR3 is CASSRETSSDTQYF. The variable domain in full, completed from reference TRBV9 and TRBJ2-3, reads DSGVTQTPKHLITATGQRVTLRCSPRSGDLSVYWYQQSLDQGLQFLIQYYNGEERAKGNILERFSAQQFPDLHSELNLSSLELGDSALYFCASSRETSSDTQYFGPGTRLTVL.

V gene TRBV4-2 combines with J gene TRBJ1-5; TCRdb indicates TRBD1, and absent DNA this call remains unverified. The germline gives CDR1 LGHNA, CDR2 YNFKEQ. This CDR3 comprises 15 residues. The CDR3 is CASSPEGASNQPQHF.

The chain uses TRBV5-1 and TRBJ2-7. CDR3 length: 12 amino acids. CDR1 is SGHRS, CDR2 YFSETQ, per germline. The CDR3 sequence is CASSQDSYEQYF.

The CDR3 protein is CASSPYPDIYAYEQYF. The chain uses TRBV18 and TRBJ2-7; the D call from TCRdb, TRBD1, cannot be confirmed without DNA. The germline gives CDR1 KGHSH, CDR2 LQKENI. The CDR3 loop spans 16 amino acids.

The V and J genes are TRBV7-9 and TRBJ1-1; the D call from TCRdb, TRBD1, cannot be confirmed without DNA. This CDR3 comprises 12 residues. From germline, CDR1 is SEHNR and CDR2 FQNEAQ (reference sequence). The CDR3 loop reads CAGTEQNTEAFF.

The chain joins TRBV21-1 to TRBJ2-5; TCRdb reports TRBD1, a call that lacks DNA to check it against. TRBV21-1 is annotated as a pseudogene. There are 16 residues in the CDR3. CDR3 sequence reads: CASSKHTKGPRETQYF.

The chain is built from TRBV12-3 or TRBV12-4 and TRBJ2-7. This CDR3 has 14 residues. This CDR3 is CASSRAMSSYEQYF.

The CDR3 protein is CASSPPAGRDPGELFF. The V gene is TRBV7-9, the J gene TRBJ2-2; the TRBD1 assignment by TCRdb is unverifiable without DNA. The germline CDR1 and CDR2 sequences are SEHNR and FQNEAQ (reference sequence). CDR3 length: 16 amino acids.

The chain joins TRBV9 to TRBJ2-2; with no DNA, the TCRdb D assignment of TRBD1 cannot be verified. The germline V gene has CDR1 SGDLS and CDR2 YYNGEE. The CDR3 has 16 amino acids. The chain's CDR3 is CASSVQGASNTGELFF.

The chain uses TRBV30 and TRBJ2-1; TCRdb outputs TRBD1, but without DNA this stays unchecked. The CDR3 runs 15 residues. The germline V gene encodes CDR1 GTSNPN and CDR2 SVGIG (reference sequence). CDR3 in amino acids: CAWVIPGQGFYEQFF.

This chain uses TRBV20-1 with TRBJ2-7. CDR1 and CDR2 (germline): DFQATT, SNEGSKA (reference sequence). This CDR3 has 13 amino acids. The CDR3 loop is CSAQSRLNYEQYF.

This CDR3 reads CSVAVTGQYGYTF. The V and J genes are TRBV29-1 and TRBJ1-2; TCRdb selects TRBD1, and the lack of DNA leaves this call unchecked. CDR1 is SQVTM, CDR2 ANQGSEA, per germline. The CDR3 is made up of 13 amino acids. Full variable domain (remainder filled in from reference TRBV29-1 and TRBJ1-2): SAVISQKPSRDICQRGTSLTIQCQVDSQVTMMFWYRQQPGQSLTLIATANQGSEATYESGFVIDKFPISRPNLTFSTLTVSNMSPEDSSIYLCSVAVTGQYGYTFGSGTRLTVV.

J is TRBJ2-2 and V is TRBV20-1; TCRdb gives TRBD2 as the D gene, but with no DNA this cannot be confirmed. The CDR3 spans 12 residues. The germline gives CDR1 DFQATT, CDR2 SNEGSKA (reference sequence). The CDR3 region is CGGSPNTGELFF.